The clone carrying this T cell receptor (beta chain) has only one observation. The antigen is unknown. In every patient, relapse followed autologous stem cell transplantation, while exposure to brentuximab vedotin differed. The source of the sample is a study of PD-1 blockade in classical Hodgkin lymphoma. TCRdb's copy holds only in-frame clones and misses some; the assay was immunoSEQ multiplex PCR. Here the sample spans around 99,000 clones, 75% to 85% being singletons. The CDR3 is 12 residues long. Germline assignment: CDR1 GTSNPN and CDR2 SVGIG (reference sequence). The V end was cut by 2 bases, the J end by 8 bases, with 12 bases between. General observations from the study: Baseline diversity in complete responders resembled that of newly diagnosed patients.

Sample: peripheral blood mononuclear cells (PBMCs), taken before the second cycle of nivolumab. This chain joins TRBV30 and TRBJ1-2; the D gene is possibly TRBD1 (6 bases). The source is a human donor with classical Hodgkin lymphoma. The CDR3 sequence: CAWSRQARGYTF. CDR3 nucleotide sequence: TGTGCCTGGAGTAGACAGGCACGAGGCTACACCTTC.